Shown below are 16 T cell receptor beta chains from a single sample sequenced in a study of blood T cells in healthy people across ages. Primers used in a second PCR of about 6 to 12 cycles were a sample-barcoded 5' primer and a J-beta primer mix. Via MiXCR, TCRdb re-called the 5' RACE reads, giving one row per CDR3 protein. The data show 850,000 to 1,100,000 distinct CDR3 sequences, around two fifths seen once. Sequenced input: blood. The origin of the receptors is a man aged 18 to 29 in good health.

The gene calls are TRBV11-1 and TRBJ2-2, with D perhaps matching TRBD1 or TRBD2 (5 bases each). The CDR3 is made up of 14 amino acids. Trimming stripped 7 bases from V and 0 bases from J, with 9 bases between. Germline V gives CDR1 SGHAT, CDR2 FQDESV (reference sequence). The CDR3 DNA reads TGTGCCAGCAACGAGGGGCCGAACACCGGGGAGCTGTTTTTT. This sequence encodes CASNEGPNTGELFF.

This rearrangement joins TRBV12-3 or TRBV12-4 to TRBJ1-4; D may be TRBD1 (6 bases). The CDR3 length is 16 residues. V was cut by 6 bases and J by 7 bases, with 21 bases left in between. CDR3 DNA: TGTGCCAGCAGATCCTTGGGTCGGGGGGCTGGTGAAAAACTGTTTTTT. Protein: CASRSLGRGAGEKLFF.

There are a few counts of this clonotype. The gene calls are TRBV29-1 and TRBJ1-2; weak D call: TRBD1 (6 bases). The germline V and J ends were trimmed by 0 bases and 2 bases, with 10 bases remaining between them. From germline, CDR1 is SQVTM and CDR2 ANQGSEA. CDR3 length equals 14 residues. The CDR3 nucleotides are TGCAGCGTTGAAGAAGTCGGGGGCAACTATGGCTACACCTTC. It codes for CSVEEVGGNYGYTF.

The V gene is TRBV4-3, the J gene TRBJ1-4, with D unresolved. CDR3 length: 13 amino acids. The V gene's germline CDR1 is LGHNA and CDR2 YSLEER. Trimming took off 5 bases at V and 4 bases at J, with 8 bases between the two ends. CDR3 in DNA: TGCGCCAGCAGCGAATTAATTAATGAAAAACTGTTTTTT. Translated, it gives CASSELINEKLFF.

In its sample, this clonotype was seen a few times. This chain connects TRBV3-1 to TRBJ2-7; 7 bases are a match to TRBD2. The CDR3 totals 17 residues. Unmatched junction bases numbered 11, after V lost 0 bases and J lost 3 bases. Looked up from germline, CDR1 is LGHDT and CDR2 is YNNKEL (reference sequence). CDR3 region: CASSQDRSGTRGYEQYF. The CDR3 DNA sequence: TGTGCCAGCAGCCAAGATAGGAGCGGGACGCGGGGCTACGAGCAGTACTTC.

This clonotype has just a few counts. This chain connects TRBV20-1 to TRBJ1-1; 11 bases agree with TRBD1. Germline V gene sequence: CDR1 DFQATT, CDR2 SNEGSKA (reference sequence). V lost 0 bases to trimming and J lost 2 bases; unmatched junction nucleotides: 5. CDR3 length: 16 amino acids. CDR3 in amino acids: CSAREGTGGGNTEAFF. In DNA, the CDR3 is TGCAGTGCTAGAGAAGGGACAGGGGGGGGTAACACTGAAGCTTTCTTT.

This clonotype turned up a few times. The V and J genes are TRBV5-6 and TRBJ1-2; unclear D gene. The V end was cut by 1 base, the J end by 6 bases, with 7 bases between. The CDR3 totals 12 residues. Germline CDR1 SGHDT, CDR2 YYEEEE. CDR3 protein: CASSLSAHGYTF. The CDR3 nucleotides read TGTGCCAGCAGCTTGTCCGCGCATGGCTACACCTTC.

This clonotype was found a few times. V gene TRBV7-8 combines with J gene TRBJ2-4; TRBD2 matches 11 bases. CDR3 length: 18 amino acids. With V trimmed by 2 bases and J by 0 bases, 6 bases remained unmatched. Germline loops: CDR1 SGHVS, CDR2 FQNEAQ. In DNA, the CDR3 is TGTGCCAGCAGCTTAAGTACTAGCGGGGGTTCAGCCAAAAACATTCAGTACTTC. It encodes CASSLSTSGGSAKNIQYF.

This clonotype was seen a few times. V and J are TRBV2 and TRBJ2-1; TRBD2 is a possible D gene (6 bases). The V end lost 4 bases, the J end lost 1 base, and 8 bases lay between the germline ends. CDR3 length: 14 amino acids. Germline V gene lookup returns CDR1 SNHLY and CDR2 FYNNEI. CDR3 residues: CASSAGESYNEQFF. CDR3 nucleotide sequence: TGTGCCAGCAGTGCGGGGGAGTCCTACAATGAGCAGTTCTTC.

Concerning this clonotype: The junction and the germline gene differ at one end; a read error may be behind it. This sequence joins TRBV12-3 or TRBV12-4 and TRBJ2-3; D assignment may be TRBD1 or TRBD2 (6 bases each). The CDR3 is 14 amino acids. The CDR3 here is CASRLKGGGDTEYF. Here the CDR3 DNA reads TGTGCCAGCAGGTTAAAAGGGGGAGGAGATACGGAGTATTTT.

This clonotype was recorded a few times. The rearrangement joins TRBV6-2 or TRBV6-3 to TRBJ2-3; D is undetermined. V lost 4 bases and J lost 5, with 13 bases in between. This CDR3 is built from 14 residues. CDR1 is MNHEY, CDR2 SVGEGT, per germline. The CDR3: CASSSGPPGDTQYF. DNA of the CDR3: TGTGCCAGCAGTTCGGGCCCTCCGGGAGATACGCAGTATTTT.

V and J are TRBV7-2 and TRBJ2-3; tentative D call: TRBD2 (5 bases). The CDR3 length is 11 residues. V lost 5 bases to trimming and J lost 11 bases, with 11 bases between them. Germline lookup yields CDR1 SGHTA and CDR2 FQGNSA. This CDR3 is CASSPLSGQYF. In DNA form, the CDR3 reads TGTGCCAGCAGCCCTCTAAGCGGGCAGTATTTT.

This clonotype showed up just a few times. This chain links TRBV12-3 or TRBV12-4 with TRBJ2-1; perhaps TRBD2 as D (5 bases). The V end lost 5 bases, the J end lost 9 bases, and 20 bases lay between the germline ends. The CDR3 extends over 15 amino acids. CDR3 sequence (DNA): TGTGCCAGCAGTGAGACTGACCCGATAGGAGGTGAGCAGTTCTTC. Residues: CASSETDPIGGEQFF.

The V gene is TRBV29-1, the J gene TRBJ1-1, with D tentatively TRBD1 (5 bases). This CDR3 is built from 14 residues. V dropped 4 bases and J dropped 3 bases, with 15 bases sitting between them. From germline, CDR1 is SQVTM and CDR2 ANQGSEA. For the CDR3, the DNA is TGCAGCGTTGCCAATCGGAGGGACTACACTGAAGCTTTCTTT. It encodes CSVANRRDYTEAFF.

The chain joins TRBV6-6 to TRBJ1-1, with 12 positions matching TRBD1. Germline V gene sequence: CDR1 MNHNY, CDR2 SVGAGI (reference sequence). J gave up 5 bases and V 2 bases, and 6 bases lay outside the gene matches. The CDR3 contains 16 residues. The CDR3 sequence: CASSYRDRGLETEAFF. For the CDR3, the DNA is TGTGCCAGCAGTTACAGGGACAGGGGGCTAGAGACTGAAGCTTTCTTT.

This chain connects TRBV30 to TRBJ1-1, with D uncertain. The V gene lost 1 base and the J gene lost 4 bases, with 1 base spanning the gap. The length of the CDR3 is 10 residues. The germline CDR1 and CDR2 sequences are GTSNPN and SVGIG (reference sequence). Here the CDR3 reads CAWSGTEAFF. DNA of the CDR3: TGTGCCTGGAGTGGCACTGAAGCTTTCTTT.